Listed here are 5 T cell receptor beta chains from one sample, sequenced in a study of T cell responses to AZD1222 COVID-19 vaccine (dated by TCRdb to the early 2020s). The library was made by the immunoSEQ multiplex PCR assay. TCRdb mirrors the immuneACCESS table, restricted to in-frame sequences. Some clones are absent from its copies; in checked studies, under half trace to an unresolved V gene, and the reason for the others is unknown. This sample lists about 82,000 clones; more than 85% were detected once. The ten largest clones represent around 4.9% of the sample. This specimen's time point label, per the study, means: baseline before first vaccination. The sample in question was peripheral blood, obtained on day 0 of AZD1222 vaccination. These receptors were taken from an adult in good health.

V usage is TRBV5-4 and J usage is TRBJ2-1, with D possibly TRBD2 on 6 matching bases. The germline V and J ends were trimmed by 1 base and 5 bases, with 13 bases remaining between them. Germline CDR1 SGHNT, CDR2 YYREEE (reference sequence). The CDR3 is 15 residues long. This CDR3 is CASSLLTSPNNEQFF. In DNA form, the CDR3 reads TGTGCCAGCAGCTTGTTAACTAGCCCTAACAATGAGCAGTTCTTC.

This chain links TRBV24-1 with TRBJ2-3, with D possibly being TRBD1 (7 bases). This CDR3 comprises 16 residues. Germline V lookup: CDR1 KGHDR, CDR2 SFDVKD. Trimming removed 4 bases from V and 3 bases from J, with 16 bases in between. The CDR3 DNA reads TGTGCCACCAGTGACTATGGACAGGCGGGAACAGATACGCAGTATTTT. Amino acids: CATSDYGQAGTDTQYF.

The chain joins TRBV24-1 to TRBJ2-2; unclear D gene. Germline V gene data show CDR1 as KGHDR and CDR2 as SFDVKD. The V end lost 4 bases, the J end lost 6 bases, and 2 bases lay between the germline ends. The CDR3 loop spans 11 amino acids. In DNA form, the CDR3 reads TGTGCCACCAGTGACTCCGGGGAGCTGTTTTTT. Protein: CATSDSGELFF.

The gene calls are TRBV6-6 and TRBJ2-7; TRBD1 or TRBD2 may be the D gene (5 bases each). The CDR3 sequence is 14 residues long. In germline, CDR1 is MNHNY, CDR2 SVGAGI (reference sequence). Trimming took 6 bases from V and 2 from J, leaving 14 bases between them. The CDR3 DNA is TGTGCCAGCAGGTATACGGGGCCTCCCTACGAGCAGTACTTC. Translation: CASRYTGPPYEQYF.

The rearrangement joins TRBV5-1 to TRBJ1-2; D remains unclear. Germline CDR1 and CDR2: SGHRS and YFSETQ. This CDR3 comprises 14 residues. Trimming cost V 0 bases and J 0 bases, with 6 bases left between them. CDR3 sequence reads: CASSLEGTNYGYTF. CDR3 nucleotides: TGCGCCAGCAGCTTGGAAGGGACTAACTATGGCTACACCTTC.